The rows below give T cell receptor beta chains drawn from one sample of a study of human T cells and chemical hapten exposure. Each CDR3 protein is one row after TCRdb ran MiXCR on the RACE reads. The sample yields 75,000 to 100,000 distinct CDR3 sequences, under 15% seen once. The material was whole blood, obtained in connection with sensitization to the hapten diphenylcyclopropenone (DPC). Source of these receptors: a woman between 40 and 55 years old with alopecia areata. Some clones in this sample may be carry-over from other donors' samples. Each CDR3 is given with its conserved first and last residue. A D gene is named only where the DNA matches it firmly. Where a row states a size, it is once, few, many or the class of an expanded clone; other rows omit it.

j_call: TRBJ2-5; v_call: TRBV10-3; clone_size: -; d_call: -; cdr3_aa: CAISGTQETQYF; cdr3_nt: TGTGCCATCAGTGGGACCCAAGAGACCCAGTACTTC
j_call: TRBJ2-1; v_call: TRBV2; clone_size: few; d_call: -; cdr3_aa: CASSGGSFAYNEQFF; cdr3_nt: TGTGCCAGCAGTGGGGGGAGTTTCGCCTACAATGAGCAGTTCTTC
j_call: TRBJ2-5; v_call: TRBV28; clone_size: -; d_call: -; cdr3_aa: CASSLLNNWKTQYF; cdr3_nt: TGTGCCAGCAGTTTATTAAACAATTGGAAGACCCAGTACTTC
j_call: TRBJ2-7; v_call: TRBV7-9; clone_size: -; d_call: -; cdr3_aa: CANGGDTYEQYF; cdr3_nt: TGTGCCAACGGGGGAGATACCTACGAGCAGTACTTC
j_call: TRBJ1-2; v_call: TRBV29-1; clone_size: -; d_call: -; cdr3_aa: CSVIPQDYYGYTF; cdr3_nt: TGCAGCGTTATTCCACAGGACTATTATGGCTACACCTTC
j_call: TRBJ2-1; v_call: TRBV20-1; clone_size: -; d_call: -; cdr3_aa: CSARDRETGPKFF; cdr3_nt: TGCAGTGCTAGAGACCGAGAAACGGGACCCAAGTTCTTC
j_call: TRBJ2-1; v_call: TRBV5-6; clone_size: -; d_call: -; cdr3_aa: CASTPTPGSYNEQFF; cdr3_nt: TGTGCCAGCACCCCGACCCCCGGCTCCTACAATGAGCAGTTCTTC
j_call: TRBJ2-5; v_call: TRBV7-9; clone_size: many; d_call: -; cdr3_aa: CASSPSRVARSETQYF; cdr3_nt: TGTGCCAGCAGCCCCTCGCGCGTTGCTAGATCGGAGACCCAGTACTTC
j_call: TRBJ1-3; v_call: TRBV5-4; clone_size: -; d_call: TRBD1; cdr3_aa: CASSLAGGSGNTIYF; cdr3_nt: TGTGCCAGCAGCTTGGCAGGGGGCTCTGGAAACACCATATATTTT
j_call: TRBJ2-5; v_call: TRBV6-5; clone_size: few; d_call: -; cdr3_aa: CASSYRTAQETQYF; cdr3_nt: TGTGCCAGCAGTTACCGGACGGCCCAAGAGACCCAGTACTTC
j_call: TRBJ2-7; v_call: TRBV7-2; clone_size: -; d_call: -; cdr3_aa: CASSRPRQGSSSSYEQYF; cdr3_nt: TGTGCCAGCAGCCGACCGCGGCAGGGATCCTCTAGCTCCTACGAGCAGTACTTC
j_call: TRBJ2-2; v_call: TRBV9; clone_size: many; d_call: TRBD2; cdr3_aa: CASSDIAGVTMPGELFF; cdr3_nt: TGTGCCAGCAGCGATATAGCGGGAGTAACCATGCCCGGGGAGCTGTTTTTT
j_call: TRBJ2-7; v_call: TRBV18; clone_size: few; d_call: TRBD1; cdr3_aa: CASSADRVLYEQYF; cdr3_nt: TGTGCCAGCTCAGCGGACAGGGTACTCTACGAGCAGTACTTC
j_call: TRBJ1-1; v_call: TRBV7-9; clone_size: -; d_call: -; cdr3_aa: CASSPQGTEAFF; cdr3_nt: TGTGCCAGCAGCCCACAGGGAACTGAAGCTTTCTTT
j_call: TRBJ2-3; v_call: TRBV7-6; clone_size: many; d_call: TRBD2; cdr3_aa: CASSSAGGGPDTQYF; cdr3_nt: TGTGCCAGCAGCTCCGCCGGGGGGGGCCCAGATACGCAGTATTTT
j_call: TRBJ1-2; v_call: TRBV28; clone_size: -; d_call: TRBD1; cdr3_aa: CASSSRQGTSGYTF; cdr3_nt: TGTGCCAGCAGCTCCAGACAGGGAACATCGGGCTACACCTTC
j_call: TRBJ2-1; v_call: TRBV7-2; clone_size: many; d_call: -; cdr3_aa: CASSPEEASHNEQFF; cdr3_nt: TGTGCCAGCAGCCCGGAGGAAGCAAGCCACAATGAGCAGTTCTTC
j_call: TRBJ1-3; v_call: TRBV29-1; clone_size: few; d_call: -; cdr3_aa: CSVEESVQASGNTIYF; cdr3_nt: TGCAGCGTTGAAGAGAGTGTACAGGCCTCTGGAAACACCATATATTTT
j_call: TRBJ1-5; v_call: TRBV2; clone_size: few; d_call: -; cdr3_aa: CASSGGQTNQPQHF; cdr3_nt: TGTGCCAGCAGTGGCGGACAGACTAATCAGCCCCAGCATTTT
j_call: TRBJ2-1; v_call: TRBV28; clone_size: -; d_call: -; cdr3_aa: CASGNYNEQFF; cdr3_nt: TGTGCCAGCGGAAACTACAATGAGCAGTTCTTC
j_call: TRBJ2-5; v_call: TRBV6-2/TRBV6-3; clone_size: many; d_call: -; cdr3_aa: CASSYSGQTQETQYF; cdr3_nt: TGTGCCAGCAGTTACTCCGGGCAGACACAAGAGACCCAGTACTTC
j_call: TRBJ2-1; v_call: TRBV6-4; clone_size: few; d_call: TRBD2; cdr3_aa: CASSVTSGEGYNEQFF; cdr3_nt: TGTGCCAGCAGTGTCACTAGCGGGGAGGGATACAATGAGCAGTTCTTC
j_call: TRBJ2-7; v_call: TRBV12-3/TRBV12-4; clone_size: -; d_call: -; cdr3_aa: CASSFKLTYEQYF; cdr3_nt: TGTGCCAGCAGTTTTAAGTTAACCTACGAGCAGTACTTC
j_call: TRBJ2-7; v_call: TRBV12-3/TRBV12-4; clone_size: -; d_call: -; cdr3_aa: CASSLRVYEQYF; cdr3_nt: TGTGCCAGCAGTTTACGGGTCTACGAGCAGTACTTC
j_call: TRBJ2-4; v_call: TRBV29-1; clone_size: few; d_call: -; cdr3_aa: CSVAWGRDTPLAKNIQYF; cdr3_nt: TGCAGCGTGGCTTGGGGCAGGGATACACCTTTAGCCAAAAACATTCAGTACTTC
j_call: TRBJ2-1; v_call: TRBV19; clone_size: few; d_call: -; cdr3_aa: CASSRQVGNEQFF; cdr3_nt: TGTGCCAGTAGTAGGCAGGTCGGTAATGAGCAGTTCTTC
j_call: TRBJ2-1; v_call: TRBV5-4; clone_size: many; d_call: -; cdr3_aa: CASSLAGAAGNEQFF; cdr3_nt: TGTGCCAGCAGCTTGGCTGGGGCGGCCGGCAATGAGCAGTTCTTC
j_call: TRBJ2-2; v_call: TRBV7-9; clone_size: -; d_call: -; cdr3_aa: CASSLTGSGELFF; cdr3_nt: TGTGCCAGCAGTCTTACCGGTTCCGGGGAGCTGTTTTTT
j_call: TRBJ2-2; v_call: TRBV6-2/TRBV6-3; clone_size: few; d_call: -; cdr3_aa: CASSYGYGELFF; cdr3_nt: TGTGCCAGCAGTTACGGTTACGGGGAGCTGTTTTTT
j_call: TRBJ2-3; v_call: TRBV7-2; clone_size: -; d_call: TRBD2; cdr3_aa: CASSFRGGRASDTQYF; cdr3_nt: TGTGCCAGCAGCTTCCGTGGCGGGAGGGCGTCGGATACGCAGTATTTT
j_call: TRBJ2-3; v_call: TRBV7-3; clone_size: few; d_call: -; cdr3_aa: CASKKPDTDTQYF; cdr3_nt: TGTGCCAGCAAAAAGCCCGACACAGATACGCAGTATTTT